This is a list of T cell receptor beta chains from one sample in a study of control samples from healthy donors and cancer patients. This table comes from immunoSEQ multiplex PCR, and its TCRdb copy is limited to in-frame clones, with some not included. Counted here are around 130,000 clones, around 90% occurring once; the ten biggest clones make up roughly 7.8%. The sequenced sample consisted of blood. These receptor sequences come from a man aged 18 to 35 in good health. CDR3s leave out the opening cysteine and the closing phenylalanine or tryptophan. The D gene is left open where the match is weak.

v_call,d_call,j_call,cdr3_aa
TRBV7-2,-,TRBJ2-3,ASSIDFDTQY
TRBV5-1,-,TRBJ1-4,ASSLDAGVDEKLF
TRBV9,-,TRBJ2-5,ASSPDRGKETQY
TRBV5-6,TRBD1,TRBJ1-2,ASSTPQGVRGYT
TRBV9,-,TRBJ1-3,ASSGTSLPGNTIY
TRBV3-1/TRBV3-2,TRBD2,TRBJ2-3,ASRHSLGLAGGTDTQY
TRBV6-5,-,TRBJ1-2,ASSYGGADYGYT
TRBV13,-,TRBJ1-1,ASSESRQVIAF
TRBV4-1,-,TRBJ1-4,ASSQEWRKLNEKLF
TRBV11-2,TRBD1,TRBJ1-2,ASSRPGQGALYGYT
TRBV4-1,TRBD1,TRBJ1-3,ASSLALTGGTGNTIY
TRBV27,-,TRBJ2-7,ASSLQGGEQY
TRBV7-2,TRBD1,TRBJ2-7,ASSLEAGGPYEQY
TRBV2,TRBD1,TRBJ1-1,ASSPPGQGITEAF
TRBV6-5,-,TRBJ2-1,ASKVDSLGVNHQF
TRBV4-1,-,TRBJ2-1,ASSHTIWGSSYNEQF
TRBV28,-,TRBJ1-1,ASSFHRAEAF